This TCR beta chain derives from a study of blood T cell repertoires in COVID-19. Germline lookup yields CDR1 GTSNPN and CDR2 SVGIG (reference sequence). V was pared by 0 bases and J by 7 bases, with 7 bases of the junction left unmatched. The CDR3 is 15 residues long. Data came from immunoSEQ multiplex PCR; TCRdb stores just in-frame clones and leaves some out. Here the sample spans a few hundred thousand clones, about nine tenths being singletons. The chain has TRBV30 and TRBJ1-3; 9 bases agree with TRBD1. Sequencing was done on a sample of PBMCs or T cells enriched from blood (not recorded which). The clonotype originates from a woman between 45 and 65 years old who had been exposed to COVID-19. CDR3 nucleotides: TGTGCCTGGAGTGTTCCGGGACAGGGTATGAACACCATATATTTT. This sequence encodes CAWSVPGQGMNTIYF.